This record concerns one T cell receptor beta chain sequence. The data belong to a study of cytomegalovirus exposure and HLA in healthy donors. The repertoire was sequenced with immunoSEQ multiplex PCR; TCRdb's copy has only in-frame clones and lacks some. The sample consists of some 60,000 clones, approximately 96% of them appearing once. V lost 5 bases and J 7 bases, leaving 14 bases between the germline ends. Germline CDR1 is GTSNPN and CDR2 is SVGIG (reference sequence). The CDR3 sequence is 12 residues long. The sample taken for sequencing was PBMCs. The source of this sequence is a man aged 18-30 years in good health and CMV-seronegative. The chain uses TRBV30 and TRBJ2-5; D gene unclear. CDR3 protein: CAWELSPGTQYF. CDR3 in DNA: TGTGCCTGGGAACTTTCCCCGGGGACCCAGTACTTC.